This TCR beta chain was captured by sequencing in a study of cytomegalovirus exposure and HLA in healthy donors. General observations from the study: Donors belonging to an Asian-associated ancestry cluster reportedly showed fewer N-insertions in productive TCRs than the approximately 700-donor mean, according to what a later analysis found. An assumption of roughly uniform sequencing depth across donors underlay the presence/absence analyses. Later analysis identified about 18,000 TCR beta sequences associated with HLA alleles, using a false discovery rate threshold of 0.05.

A word on this clone: No antigen is known for it.

The PCR used 60 Vbeta and 13 Jbeta primers. Clones were sequenced by immunoSEQ multiplex PCR, and TCRdb holds only the in-frame ones, with some missing. Of fewer than 250,000 clones listed, about 76% are singletons. This TCR was sampled from a woman aged 45-65 years in good health and CMV-seronegative. The sequenced sample was PBMCs.

Written as DNA, the CDR3 is TGTGCCAGCTGGATATTACCGGGAAACACTGAAGCTTTCTTT. Translating it yields CASWILPGNTEAFF. The chain combines TRBV2 with TRBJ1-1; D ambiguous. Between the trimmed V and J ends, which lost 8 bases and 2 bases, there was a span of 15 bases. The CDR3 length is 14 residues. Germline V CDR1 and CDR2: SNHLY, FYNNEI.